The TCR beta chain under discussion was sequenced for a study of blood T cell repertoires in COVID-19 (dated by TCRdb to 2020 to 2022). Study-level background: ImmuneRACE Cohort 3 recovered participants were defined by two consecutive negative NP/OP PCR tests, healthcare professional clearance, or symptom resolution. Samples from collaborators originated in the United States, Italy and Spain and spanned both the acute and convalescent phases of COVID-19. The prospective study material was composed of cDNA or gDNA derived from T cells, B-cell-depleted T cells, or PBMCs. The dataset comprised deeply sampled blood TCRbeta repertoires from subjects exposed to, actively infected with, or recovered from COVID-19. A freely available public database, intended as a resource for researchers studying the immune response to SARS-CoV-2, is where the repertoires were released. Samples came from the ongoing ImmuneRACE study (first 160 participants) plus 1,254 subjects from 6 global collaborators. Sample metadata almost always included a de-identified subject ID, COVID-19 status, age in years and sex. Where HLA class I and class II types were available, the types were taken from metadata supplied by the sample provider, not from assay-based typing. The full study reports these points: Clinical and demographic metadata were provided uncurated, with the amount varying by source and participant.

Participants in the prospective study were enrolled through a virtual design, were aged roughly 18 to 100 years, and lived in under 25 United States geographic areas. In the prospective study, cohorts were assigned on the basis of participant-reported clinical history obtained from a screening survey and a study questionnaire. Each participant in the prospective study had whole blood, serum and a nasopharyngeal or oropharyngeal swab collected by mobile phlebotomists. Participants in the prospective study had the option to provide additional blood draws and questionnaires over a 2-month period. Blood samples from the prospective study were shipped frozen or at room temperature prior to DNA extraction. A distance of 10 bases separates the germline ends of V and J, which lose 1 base and 4 bases respectively. The CDR3 measures 14 amino acids from cysteine to phenylalanine. Kept here is only the CDR3 DNA, which spans 42 bases and is read in frame from base 1. CDR1 and CDR2, looked up from the germline V gene (reference sequence), are LGHDT and YNNKEL.

A word on this clone: Its antigen target is currently unknown. No qualities accompany the bases; no much larger clone lies one base away.

TCRbeta CDR3 regions were amplified from genomic DNA using the immunoSEQ Assay, a bias-controlled multiplex PCR. Processing in the source paper ran as follows. The number of nucleated cells in each sample was estimated by amplification of reference gene primers within the assay. Sequence reads were collapsed and filtered to measure the absolute abundance of every unique TCRbeta CDR3 rearrangement. For each sample, productive Simpson clonality was calculated as the square root of Simpson's diversity index across productive rearrangements. TCRdb stores this immuneACCESS table with in-frame sequences only. Part of the clones is absent; in the studies checked, under half of the shortfall reflects unresolved V genes, and no reason is known for the rest. The DNA gave D and trimming, while V, J and clone size come from that table. The sample profile shows 200,000 to 250,000 clones; about 86% of them were found once. Approximately 3.3% of the sample is in the top ten clones.

Sequencing was done on a sample of PBMCs or T cells enriched from blood (not recorded which). The origin of this receptor is a woman between 50 and 59 years old in a cohort exposed to, infected with or recovered from COVID-19 (not recorded which). The V gene is TRBV3-1 (or the pseudogene TRBV3-2) and the J gene is TRBJ1-2; no confident D gene assignment can be made. The DNA is as follows: TGTGCCAGCAGCCAAGTGATCGGGATCTATGGCTACACCTTC. This gives the protein CASSQVIGIYGYTF.